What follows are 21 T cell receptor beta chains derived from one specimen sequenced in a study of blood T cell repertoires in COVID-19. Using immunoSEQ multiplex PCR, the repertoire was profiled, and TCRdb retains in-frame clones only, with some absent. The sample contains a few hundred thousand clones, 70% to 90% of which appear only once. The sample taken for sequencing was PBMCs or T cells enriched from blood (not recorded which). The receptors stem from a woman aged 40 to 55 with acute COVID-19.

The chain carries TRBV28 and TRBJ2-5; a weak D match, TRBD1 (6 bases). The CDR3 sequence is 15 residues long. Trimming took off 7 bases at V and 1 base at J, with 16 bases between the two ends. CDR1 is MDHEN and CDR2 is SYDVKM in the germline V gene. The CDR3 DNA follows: TGTGCCAGCATCGACAGGTCCGGAGGCCAAGAGACCCAGTACTTC. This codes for CASIDRSGGQETQYF.

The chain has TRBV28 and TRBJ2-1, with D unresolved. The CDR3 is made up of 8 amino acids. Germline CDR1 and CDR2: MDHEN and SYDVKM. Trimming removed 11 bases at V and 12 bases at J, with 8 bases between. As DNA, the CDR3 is TGTGCCCCCCCCGGGCAGTTCTTC. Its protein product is CAPPGQFF.

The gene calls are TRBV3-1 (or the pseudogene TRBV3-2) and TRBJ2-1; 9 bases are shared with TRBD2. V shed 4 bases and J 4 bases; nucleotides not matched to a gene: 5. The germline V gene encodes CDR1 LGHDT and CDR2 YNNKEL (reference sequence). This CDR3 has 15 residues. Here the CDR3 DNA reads TGTGCCAGCAGCCTAGCGGGAGATGGGTACAATGAGCAGTTCTTC. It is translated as CASSLAGDGYNEQFF.

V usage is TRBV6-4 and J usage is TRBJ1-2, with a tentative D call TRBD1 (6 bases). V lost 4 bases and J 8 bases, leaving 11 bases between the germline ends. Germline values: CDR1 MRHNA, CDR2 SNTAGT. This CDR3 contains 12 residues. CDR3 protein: CASSGTDAGYTF. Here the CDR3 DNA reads TGTGCCAGCAGTGGGACAGACGCCGGCTACACCTTC.

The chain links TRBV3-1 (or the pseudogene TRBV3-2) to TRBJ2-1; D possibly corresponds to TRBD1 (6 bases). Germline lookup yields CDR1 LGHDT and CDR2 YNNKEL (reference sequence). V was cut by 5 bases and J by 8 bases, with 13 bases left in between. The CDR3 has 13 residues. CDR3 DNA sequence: TGTGCCAGCAGCAATACAGGGAACCATGAGCAGTTCTTC. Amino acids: CASSNTGNHEQFF.

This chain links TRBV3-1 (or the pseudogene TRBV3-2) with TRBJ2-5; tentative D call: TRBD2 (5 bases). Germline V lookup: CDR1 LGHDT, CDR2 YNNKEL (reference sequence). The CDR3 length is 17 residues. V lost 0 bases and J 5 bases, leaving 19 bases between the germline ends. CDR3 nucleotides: TGTGCCAGCAGCCAAGATCGGCCCGGAGGACCACAGGAGACCCAGTACTTC. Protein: CASSQDRPGGPQETQYF.

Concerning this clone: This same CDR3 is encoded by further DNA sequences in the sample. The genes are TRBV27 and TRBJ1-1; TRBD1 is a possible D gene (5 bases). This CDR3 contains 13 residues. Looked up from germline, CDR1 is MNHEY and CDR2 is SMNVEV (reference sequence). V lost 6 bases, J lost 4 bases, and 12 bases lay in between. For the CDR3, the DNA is TGTGCCAGCAGCCCAGGAGGGGTCACTGAAGCTTTCTTT. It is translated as CASSPGGVTEAFF.

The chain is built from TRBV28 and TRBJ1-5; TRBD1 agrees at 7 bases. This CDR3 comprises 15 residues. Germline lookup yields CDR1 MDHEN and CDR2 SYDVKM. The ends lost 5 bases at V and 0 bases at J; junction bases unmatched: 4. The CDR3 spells CASSPRQGSNQPQHF. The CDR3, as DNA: TGTGCCAGCAGTCCTCGACAGGGTAGCAATCAGCCCCAGCATTTT.

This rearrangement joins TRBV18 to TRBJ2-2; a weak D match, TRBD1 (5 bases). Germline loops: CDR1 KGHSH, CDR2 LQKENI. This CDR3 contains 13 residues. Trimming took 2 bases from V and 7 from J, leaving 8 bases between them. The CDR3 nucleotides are TGTGCCAGCTCACCAAGGACACTCGGGGAGCTGTTTTTT. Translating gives CASSPRTLGELFF.

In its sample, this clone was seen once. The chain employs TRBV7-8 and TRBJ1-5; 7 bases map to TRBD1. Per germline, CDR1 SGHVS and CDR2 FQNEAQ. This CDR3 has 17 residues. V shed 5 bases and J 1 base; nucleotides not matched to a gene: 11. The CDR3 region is CASSIDSTGVSNQPQHF. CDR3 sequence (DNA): TGTGCCAGCAGCATAGATTCCACAGGGGTAAGCAATCAGCCCCAGCATTTT.

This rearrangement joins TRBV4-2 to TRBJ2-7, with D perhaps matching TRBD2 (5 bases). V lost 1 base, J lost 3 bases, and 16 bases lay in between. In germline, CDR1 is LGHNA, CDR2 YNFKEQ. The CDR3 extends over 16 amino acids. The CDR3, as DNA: TGTGCCAGCAGCCAAGTCCCCCGGACTGGCTACTACGAGCAGTACTTC. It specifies CASSQVPRTGYYEQYF.

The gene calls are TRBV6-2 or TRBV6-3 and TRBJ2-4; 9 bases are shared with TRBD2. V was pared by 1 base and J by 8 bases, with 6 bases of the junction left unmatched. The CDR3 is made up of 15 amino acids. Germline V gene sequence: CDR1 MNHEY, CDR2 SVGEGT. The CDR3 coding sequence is TGTGCCAGCAGTTACTGGCTAGCGGGATTGGACATTCAGTACTTC. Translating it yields CASSYWLAGLDIQYF.

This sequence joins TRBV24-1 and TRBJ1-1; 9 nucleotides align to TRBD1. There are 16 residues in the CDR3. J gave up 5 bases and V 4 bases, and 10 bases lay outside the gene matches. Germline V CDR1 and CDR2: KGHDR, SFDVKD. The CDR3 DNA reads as TGTGCCACCAGTGACGGGACAGGGAGATTAGGGACTGAAGCTTTCTTT. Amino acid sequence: CATSDGTGRLGTEAFF.

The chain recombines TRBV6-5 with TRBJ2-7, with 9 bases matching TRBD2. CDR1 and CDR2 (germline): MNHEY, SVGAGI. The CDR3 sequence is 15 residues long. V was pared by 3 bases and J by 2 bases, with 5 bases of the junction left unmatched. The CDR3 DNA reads TGTGCCAGCAGTTATCGGGCTAGCGGGACCTACGAGCAGTACTTC. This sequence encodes CASSYRASGTYEQYF.

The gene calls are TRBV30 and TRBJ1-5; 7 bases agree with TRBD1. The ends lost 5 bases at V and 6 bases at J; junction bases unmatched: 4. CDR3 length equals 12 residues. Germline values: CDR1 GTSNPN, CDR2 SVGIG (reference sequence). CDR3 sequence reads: CAWARQGQPQHF. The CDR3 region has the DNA TGTGCCTGGGCTAGACAGGGTCAGCCCCAGCATTTT. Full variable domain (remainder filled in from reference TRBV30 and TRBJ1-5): SQTIHQWPATLVQPVGSPLSLECTVEGTSNPNLYWYRQAAGRGLQLLFYSVGIGQISSEVPQNLSASRPQDRQFILSSKKLLLSDSGFYLCAWARQGQPQHFGDGTRLSIL.

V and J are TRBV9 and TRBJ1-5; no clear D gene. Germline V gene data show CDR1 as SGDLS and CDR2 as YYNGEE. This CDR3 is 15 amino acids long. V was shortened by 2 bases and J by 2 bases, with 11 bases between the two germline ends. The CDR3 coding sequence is TGTGCCAGCAGCGTCTCCGCACAGCGCAATCAGCCCCAGCATTTT. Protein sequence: CASSVSAQRNQPQHF.

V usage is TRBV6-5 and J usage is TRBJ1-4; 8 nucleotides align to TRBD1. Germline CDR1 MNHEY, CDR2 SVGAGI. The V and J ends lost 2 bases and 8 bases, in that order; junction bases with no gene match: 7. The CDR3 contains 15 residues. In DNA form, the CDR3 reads TGTGCCAGCAGTTACACCGGCAGGGGGCGGGAAAAACTGTTTTTT. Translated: CASSYTGRGREKLFF.

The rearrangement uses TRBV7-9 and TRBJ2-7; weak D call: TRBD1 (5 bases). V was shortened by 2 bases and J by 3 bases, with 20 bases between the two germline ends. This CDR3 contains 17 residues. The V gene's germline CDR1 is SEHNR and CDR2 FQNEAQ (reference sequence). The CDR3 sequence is CASSLRESERGHYEQYF. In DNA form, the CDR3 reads TGTGCCAGCAGCTTACGCGAATCGGAAAGGGGCCACTACGAGCAGTACTTC.

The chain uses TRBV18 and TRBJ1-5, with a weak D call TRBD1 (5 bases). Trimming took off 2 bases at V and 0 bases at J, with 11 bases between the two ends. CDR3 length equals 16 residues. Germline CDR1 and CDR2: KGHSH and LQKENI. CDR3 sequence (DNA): TGTGCCAGCTCACCAACACAGGTTCTTAGCAATCAGCCCCAGCATTTT. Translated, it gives CASSPTQVLSNQPQHF.

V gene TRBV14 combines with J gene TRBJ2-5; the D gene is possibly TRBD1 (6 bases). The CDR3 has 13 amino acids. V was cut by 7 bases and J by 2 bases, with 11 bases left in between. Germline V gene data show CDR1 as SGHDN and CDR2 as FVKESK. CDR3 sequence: CASNRVLQETQYF. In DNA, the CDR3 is TGTGCCAGCAACAGGGTCTTGCAAGAGACCCAGTACTTC.

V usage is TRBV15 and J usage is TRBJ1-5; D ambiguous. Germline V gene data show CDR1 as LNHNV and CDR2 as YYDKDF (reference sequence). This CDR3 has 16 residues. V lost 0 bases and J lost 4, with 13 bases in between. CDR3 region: CATSRDRNWPNQPQHF. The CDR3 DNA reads TGTGCCACCAGCAGAGATCGCAATTGGCCGAATCAGCCCCAGCATTTT.